The clone carrying this TCR beta chain was seen a few times. Antigen specificity is unknown. These data come from a study of T-cell memory formation after mild COVID-19. One entry per CDR3 protein, called by TCRdb with MiXCR from the 5' RACE reads. In the table there are 200,000 to 250,000 distinct CDR3 sequences, approximately 10% of which are singletons. Study conclusions and caveats: Pre-infection memory harbored some responding clones, suggesting cross-reactive memory joined. Specificity for SARS-CoV-2 was not confirmed among the second-wave clones peaking on day 37. CD4+ contracting clones were mainly CM and EM; CD8+ ones, EMRA.

V trimming: 2 bases; J trimming: 1 base; junction bases outside the gene matches: 13. Germline values: CDR1 MNHEY, CDR2 SMNVEV (reference sequence). The length of the CDR3 is 20 residues. The rearrangement links TRBV27 to TRBJ1-5; 11 bases agree with TRBD1. Sequencing used PBMCs or a T cell subset sorted from them (not recorded which). The sequence was obtained from a man younger than 35 who had mild COVID-19 (a few samples of this study predate the infection). Cell type and time point are not known. This CDR3 is CASSLTPPGQGGLSNQPQHF. For the CDR3, the DNA is TGTGCCAGCAGTTTAACGCCCCCGGGACAGGGGGGATTGAGCAATCAGCCCCAGCATTTT.